This entry describes one TCR beta chain. In the source study's methods: Reference gene primers were amplified, and this amplification served to estimate nucleated cell counts. Method: immunoSEQ multiplex PCR; TCRdb's copy keeps in-frame clones and lacks some. That table is the source of V, J and clone size, and D and trimming were worked out from the DNA. The table has about 310,000 clones, approximately 90% seen once; the top ten hold more than 2%. This sample is part of a study of blood T cell repertoires in COVID-19. Study-level information: The United States, Italy and Spain supplied acute and convalescent COVID-19 samples. T cells, B-cell-depleted T cells, or PBMCs provided the cDNA or gDNA that served as material.

This CDR3 spans 13 amino acids. The germline CDR1 and CDR2 sequences are SGHDN and FVKESK. V was shortened by 5 bases and J by 2 bases, with 10 bases between the two germline ends. The sample comprised peripheral blood. The source of this sequence is a young man with active or convalescent COVID-19. The chain carries TRBV14 and TRBJ2-7; tentatively, D is TRBD2 (5 bases). The CDR3 nucleotides read TGTGCCAGCAGCGAGGGAAGCACCTACGAGCAGTACTTC. It specifies CASSEGSTYEQYF.